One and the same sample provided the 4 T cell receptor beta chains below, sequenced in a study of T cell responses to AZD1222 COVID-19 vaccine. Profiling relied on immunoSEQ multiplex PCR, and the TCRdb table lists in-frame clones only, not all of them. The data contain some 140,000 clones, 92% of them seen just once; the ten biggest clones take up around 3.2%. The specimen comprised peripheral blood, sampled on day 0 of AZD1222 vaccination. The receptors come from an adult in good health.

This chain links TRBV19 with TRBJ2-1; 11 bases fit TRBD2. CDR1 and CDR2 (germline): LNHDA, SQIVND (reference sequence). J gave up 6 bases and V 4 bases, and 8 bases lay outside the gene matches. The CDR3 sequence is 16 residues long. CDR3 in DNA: TGTGCCAGTAGTAGCTTAGTAGCGGGAGGGGTCAATGAGCAGTTCTTC. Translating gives CASSSLVAGGVNEQFF.

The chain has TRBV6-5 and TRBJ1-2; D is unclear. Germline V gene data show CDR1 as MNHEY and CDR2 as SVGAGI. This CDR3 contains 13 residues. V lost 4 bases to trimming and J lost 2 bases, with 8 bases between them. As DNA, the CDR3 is TGTGCCAGCAGTTTGGCACCCAACTATGGCTACACCTTC. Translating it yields CASSLAPNYGYTF.

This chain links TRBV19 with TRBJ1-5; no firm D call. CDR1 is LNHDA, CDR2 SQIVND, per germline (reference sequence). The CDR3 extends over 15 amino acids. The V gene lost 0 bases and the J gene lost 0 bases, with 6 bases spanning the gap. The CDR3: CASSIDERSNQPQHF. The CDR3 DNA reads TGTGCCAGTAGTATAGATGAGCGTAGCAATCAGCCCCAGCATTTT.

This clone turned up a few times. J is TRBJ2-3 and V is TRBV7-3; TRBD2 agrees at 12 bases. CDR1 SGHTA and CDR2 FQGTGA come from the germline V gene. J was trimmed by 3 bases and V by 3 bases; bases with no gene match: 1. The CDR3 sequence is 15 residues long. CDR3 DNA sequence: TGTGCCAGCAGCTTTCTAGCGGGAGGGACAGATACGCAGTATTTT. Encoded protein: CASSFLAGGTDTQYF.